The 8 T cell receptor beta chains below come from one sample, sequenced in a study of radiation and T cells in renal cell carcinoma. Regarding time point: blood 2 weeks post-SBRT. Treatment noted: 15 Gy SBRT to primary tumor, nephrectomy 4 weeks later. Repertoires were generated with immunoSEQ multiplex PCR, while TCRdb's copy carries only in-frame clones and drops some. The profile shows tens of thousands of clones, 80% to 90% of them singletons. This specimen consisted of blood, obtained from a patient whose treatment included radiotherapy and nephrectomy. The receptors originated from a woman between 45 and 65 years old with renal cell carcinoma.

The chain carries TRBV10-3 and TRBJ2-7; no reliable D call. V was cut by 5 bases and J by 0 bases, with 17 bases left in between. There are 16 residues in the CDR3. Germline values: CDR1 ENHRY, CDR2 SYGVKD. The CDR3 DNA sequence: TGTGCCATCAGTCCTCCCGGGCAGCTGAACTCCTACGAGCAGTACTTC. Residues: CAISPPGQLNSYEQYF.

This clone was recorded only once. The chain employs TRBV19 and TRBJ2-7; perhaps D is TRBD1 or TRBD2 (5 bases each). The CDR3 sequence is 15 residues long. Germline loops: CDR1 LNHDA, CDR2 SQIVND (reference sequence). Trimming stripped 8 bases from V and 6 bases from J, with 23 bases between. CDR3 coding DNA: TGTGCCAGTTCTGCCGTCACGGAGCAGGGAGCCGAGCAGTACTTC. This gives the protein CASSAVTEQGAEQYF.

This sequence joins TRBV4-1 and TRBJ2-5; 10 nucleotides agree with TRBD1. The germline V gene encodes CDR1 MGHRA and CDR2 YSYEKL. This CDR3 is 16 amino acids long. V shed 4 bases and J 5 bases; nucleotides not matched to a gene: 10. The CDR3: CASSLRDRGPAETQYF. The DNA of the CDR3 is TGCGCCAGCAGCCTCCGGGACAGGGGCCCCGCGGAGACCCAGTACTTC.

This clone was found a few times. V gene TRBV28 combines with J gene TRBJ2-3; D is uncertain. Germline-derived CDR1 and CDR2 are MDHEN and SYDVKM. This CDR3 has 13 residues. V lost 7 bases to trimming and J lost 2 bases, with 10 bases between them. The CDR3 DNA follows: TGTGCCAGCATCGCAAGTACCACAGATACGCAGTATTTT. It codes for CASIASTTDTQYF.

The V and J genes are TRBV27 and TRBJ1-2; tentative D call: TRBD1 (5 bases). V lost 6 bases and J lost 8, with 16 bases in between. Germline loops: CDR1 MNHEY, CDR2 SMNVEV (reference sequence). The CDR3 sequence is 13 residues long. CDR3 loop: CASSRGRGVGYTF. The CDR3 DNA reads TGTGCCAGCAGCCGAGGGAGGGGTGTGGGCTACACCTTC.

J is TRBJ2-5 and V is TRBV18; TRBD1 agrees at 8 bases. The CDR3 covers 14 residues. Germline CDR1 and CDR2: KGHSH and LQKENI. Trimming cost V 2 bases and J 3 bases; bases outside gene matches: 2. For the CDR3, the DNA is TGTGCCAGCTCACCAGCAGGGGGCAAAGAGACCCAGTACTTC. The encoded protein is CASSPAGGKETQYF.

The chain couples TRBV7-2 to TRBJ2-3; a weak D match, TRBD2 (6 bases). Trimming cost V 0 bases and J 4 bases, with 8 bases left between them. From germline, CDR1 is SGHTA and CDR2 FQGNSA. The CDR3 consists of 14 residues. CDR3 sequence reads: CASSLAEGADTQYF. CDR3 DNA: TGTGCCAGCAGCTTAGCGGAGGGAGCAGATACGCAGTATTTT.

The chain combines TRBV28 with TRBJ1-5; 7 bases agree with TRBD1. With V trimmed by 10 bases and J by 2 bases, 5 bases remained unmatched. Germline CDR1 is MDHEN and CDR2 is SYDVKM. The CDR3 is 13 amino acids. CDR3 sequence reads: CATTGLGNQPQHF. The CDR3 bases are TGTGCCACGACAGGGCTGGGCAATCAGCCCCAGCATTTT.